Each of the 15 T cell receptor beta chains below was sequenced from the same sample in a study of T cell repertoires in cytomegalovirus infection. Which antigens these TCRs recognize remains unknown. From the reads, TCRdb called clonotypes with MiXCR, one entry per CDR3 protein. The sample holds approximately 280,000 distinct CDR3 sequences, about 20% seen once. The input for sequencing was cultured PBMCs, taken from culture after CMV antigen stimulation. The source is a human donor in good health (CMV status not recorded). Some clones in this sample may be carry-over from other donors' samples.

This clonotype was found many times. The rearrangement uses TRBV7-2 and TRBJ1-4; D is undetermined. The CDR3 loop spans 18 amino acids. Germline assignment: CDR1 SGHTA and CDR2 FQGNSA. Deletions cut 3 bases from V and 0 bases from J, with 17 bases between. The CDR3 DNA follows: TGTGCCAGCAGCTTTTTGAGGACGTTTCCAGCAACTAATGAAAAACTGTTTTTT. Its translation: CASSFLRTFPATNEKLFF. Looking up the rest from reference TRBV7-2 and TRBJ1-4 gives the full variable domain: GAGVSQSPSNKVTEKGKDVELRCDPISGHTALYWYRQSLGQGLEFLIYFQGNSAPDKSGLPSDRFSAERTGGSVSTLTIQRTQQEDSAVYLCASSFLRTFPATNEKLFFGSGTQLSVL.

This clonotype was seen a few times. The chain employs TRBV6-5 and TRBJ2-1; perhaps TRBD2 as D (6 bases). Trimming cost V 3 bases and J 5 bases, with 20 bases left between them. The CDR3 contains 17 residues. Germline CDR1 reads MNHEY; CDR2 reads SVGAGI. The chain's CDR3 is CASSYFTSLRGHNEQFF. CDR3 nucleotides: TGTGCCAGCAGTTATTTTACTAGCCTCCGTGGGCACAATGAGCAGTTCTTC.

This clonotype has ten or more counts. The CDR3 DNA sequence: TGTGCCAGCAGCTTACCGGGAGGGCCCTACGAGCAGTACTTC. Protein sequence: CASSLPGGPYEQYF. The chain couples TRBV7-2 to TRBJ2-7; TRBD2 matches 8 bases. The length of the CDR3 is 14 residues. Germline CDR1 is SGHTA and CDR2 is FQGNSA. The junction had 2 bases not matched to a gene; V was cut back by 2 bases and J by 2 bases.

V and J are TRBV7-2 and TRBJ2-5; the D is unclear. In germline, CDR1 is SGHTA, CDR2 FQGNSA. Trimming shortened V by 8 bases and J by 2 bases, and 18 bases separated the two germline ends. CDR3 length equals 15 residues. Here the CDR3 reads CASRPRPPKQETQYF. The CDR3 DNA follows: TGTGCCAGCCGCCCCCGGCCACCGAAGCAAGAGACCCAGTACTTC.

This clonotype was detected only once. No conserved phenylalanine or tryptophan is present at the end of the CDR3, so a read error is the likely explanation. The chain employs TRBV7-6 and TRBJ2-1; D gene uncertain. The V gene's germline CDR1 is SGHVS and CDR2 FNYEAQ. V lost 4 bases and J 2 bases, leaving 15 bases between the germline ends. This CDR3 has 16 amino acids. CDR3 amino acids: CASSYPLGEAYNEQFL. The CDR3 coding sequence is TGTGCCAGCAGCTACCCCCTGGGTGAAGCCTACAATGAGCAGTTCCTC.

The V call is TRBV6-8, the J call TRBJ2-3; D is undetermined. Germline loops: CDR1 MNHGY, CDR2 SAAAGT. The CDR3 is made up of 13 amino acids. Trimming left V 7 bases short and J 1 base short, with 9 bases between. Here the CDR3 DNA reads TGTGCCAGCAAGCTCCGGGGCACAGATACGCAGTATTTT. Amino acid sequence: CASKLRGTDTQYF.

This clonotype was seen repeatedly, ten times or more. V usage is TRBV7-2 and J usage is TRBJ2-3; D not resolved. Germline CDR1 reads SGHTA; CDR2 reads FQGNSA. Between the trimmed V and J ends, which lost 1 base and 4 bases, there was a span of 9 bases. The CDR3 loop spans 14 amino acids. The DNA for the CDR3 is TGTGCCAGCAGCTTAGGGATGACCCCAGATACGCAGTATTTT. Its protein product is CASSLGMTPDTQYF.

This clonotype was observed a few times. The chain recombines TRBV11-2 with TRBJ2-6, with 7 bases that match TRBD1. In germline, CDR1 is SGHAT, CDR2 FQNNGV. The CDR3 totals 18 residues. Trimming took 10 bases from V and 0 from J; bases not matched to a gene: 15. CDR3 region: CATGDSRGRLSGANVLTF. The CDR3 DNA reads TGTGCCACCGGGGACAGTAGGGGCAGGCTCTCTGGGGCCAACGTCCTGACTTTC.

V and J are TRBV23-1 and TRBJ1-4; TRBD1 is a possible D gene (5 bases). TRBV23-1 is noted as an ORF with a role that remains uncertain. V was pared by 2 bases and J by 14 bases, with 21 bases between. The CDR3 is 15 residues long. The CDR3 DNA reads as TGCGCCAGCAGTCAACCCGAGGGACTAATGAACCCCCTGTTTTTT. Its protein is CASSQPEGLMNPLFF.

This clonotype came up a few times. The chain has TRBV25-1 and TRBJ2-1; 11 nucleotides line up with TRBD2. Germline CDR1 reads MGHDK; CDR2 reads SYGVNS. V was clipped by 6 bases and J by 4 bases; unmatched bases: 23. This CDR3 has 21 residues. The CDR3 is CASRAGGHNSGRAVEYNEQFF. The DNA for the CDR3 is TGTGCCAGCAGGGCAGGGGGACATAATAGCGGGAGGGCCGTGGAGTACAATGAGCAGTTCTTC.

This clonotype turned up a few times. This chain links TRBV7-8 with TRBJ2-1; 11 bases are shared with TRBD2. V was pared by 5 bases and J by 7 bases, with 10 bases of the junction left unmatched. Germline assignment: CDR1 SGHVS and CDR2 FQNEAQ. The CDR3 sequence is 16 residues long. The CDR3: CASSPNSGRASNEQFF. DNA for the CDR3: TGTGCCAGCAGCCCTAATAGCGGGAGGGCCTCAAATGAGCAGTTCTTC.

The count of this clonotype is one. J is TRBJ2-7 and V is TRBV14; D may be TRBD1 or TRBD2 (7 bases each). The ends were cut back, 4 bases at V and 4 bases at J, with 17 bases in the middle. Germline CDR1 SGHDN, CDR2 FVKESK. The CDR3 covers 15 residues. The CDR3 protein is CASSLSGAQGYEQYF. CDR3 nucleotide sequence: TGTGCCAGCAGCCTGAGCGGGGCACAGGGGTACGAGCAGTACTTC. Full variable domain (missing parts from reference TRBV14 and TRBJ2-7): EAGVTQFPSHSVIEKGQTVTLRCDPISGHDNLYWYRRVMGKEIKFLLHFVKESKQDESGMPNNRFLAERTGGTYSTLKVQPAELEDSGVYFCASSLSGAQGYEQYFGPGTRLTVT.

J is TRBJ2-1 and V is TRBV9; 7 bases line up with TRBD2. CDR1 is SGDLS and CDR2 is YYNGEE in the germline V gene. J lost 6 bases, V lost 3 bases, and 9 bases had no gene match. The CDR3 sequence is 15 residues long. The CDR3 region is CASSAGGGSLNEQFF. The CDR3 DNA reads as TGTGCCAGCAGCGCGGGAGGAGGGAGTCTCAATGAGCAGTTCTTC.

This clonotype was seen only a few times. The rearrangement joins TRBV12-3 or TRBV12-4 to TRBJ1-2, with TRBD1 as a possible D gene (5 bases). V was cut by 0 bases and J by 5 bases, with 16 bases left in between. This CDR3 has 16 residues. The CDR3 loop is CASSLAVEGSGYGYTF. The CDR3, as DNA: TGTGCCAGCAGTTTAGCGGTGGAGGGATCAGGGTATGGCTACACCTTC.

The chain has TRBV19 and TRBJ2-1; 9 bases line up with TRBD2. The CDR3 totals 17 residues. The V gene's germline CDR1 is LNHDA and CDR2 SQIVND (reference sequence). J lost 5 bases, V lost 2 bases, and 10 bases had no gene match. CDR3 amino acids: CASSILFRAGGDNEQFF. The CDR3 nucleotides read TGTGCCAGTAGTATACTTTTTAGGGCGGGAGGGGACAATGAGCAGTTCTTC.